The T cell receptor (beta chain) described here comes from a study of blood T cell repertoires in COVID-19. CDR1 SGHNT and CDR2 YENEEA come from the germline V gene. The CDR3 consists of 13 residues. Trimming took off 5 bases at V and 0 bases at J, with 7 bases between the two ends. Repertoires were generated with immunoSEQ multiplex PCR, while TCRdb's copy carries only in-frame clones and drops some. The table shows some 290,000 clones, with approximately 86% occurring only once. J is TRBJ1-1 and V is TRBV11-3; D perhaps matches TRBD1 (5 bases). The sequence was obtained from a woman in her forties or fifties who had recovered from COVID-19. The sample was peripheral blood. The CDR3 region has the DNA TGTGCCAGCAGCCCGGGGGTGAACACTGAAGCTTTCTTT. As protein: CASSPGVNTEAFF.